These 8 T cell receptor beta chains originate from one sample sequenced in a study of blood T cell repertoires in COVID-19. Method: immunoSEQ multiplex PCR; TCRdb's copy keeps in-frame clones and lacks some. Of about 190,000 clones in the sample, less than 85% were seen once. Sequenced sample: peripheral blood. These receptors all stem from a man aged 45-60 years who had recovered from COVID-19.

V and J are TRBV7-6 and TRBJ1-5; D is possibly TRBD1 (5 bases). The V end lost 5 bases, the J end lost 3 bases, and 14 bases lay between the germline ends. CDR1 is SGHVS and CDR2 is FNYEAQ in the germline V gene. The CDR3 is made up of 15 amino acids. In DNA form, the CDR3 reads TGTGCCAGCAGCGGGCGCCTTGGGGCCAATCAGCCCCAGCATTTT. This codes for CASSGRLGANQPQHF.

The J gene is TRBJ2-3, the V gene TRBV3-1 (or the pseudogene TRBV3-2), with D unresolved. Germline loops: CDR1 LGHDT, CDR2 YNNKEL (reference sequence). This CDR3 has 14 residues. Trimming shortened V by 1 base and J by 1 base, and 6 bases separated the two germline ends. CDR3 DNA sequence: TGTGCCAGCAGCCAAGGAGGCGGCACAGATACGCAGTATTTT. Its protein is CASSQGGGTDTQYF.

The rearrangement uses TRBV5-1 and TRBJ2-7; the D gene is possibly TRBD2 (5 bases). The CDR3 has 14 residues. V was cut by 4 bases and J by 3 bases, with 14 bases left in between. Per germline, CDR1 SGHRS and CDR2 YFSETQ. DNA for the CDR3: TGCGCCAGCAGCGATGGAGGAACCCTCTACGAGCAGTACTTC. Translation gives CASSDGGTLYEQYF.

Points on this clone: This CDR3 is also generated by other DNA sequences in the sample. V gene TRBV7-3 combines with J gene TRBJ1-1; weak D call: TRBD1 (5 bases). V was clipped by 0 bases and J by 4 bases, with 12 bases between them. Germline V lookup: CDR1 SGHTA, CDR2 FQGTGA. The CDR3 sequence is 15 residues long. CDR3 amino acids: CASSLTGGAGTEAFF. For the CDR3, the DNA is TGTGCCAGCAGCTTAACGGGCGGGGCCGGCACTGAAGCTTTCTTT.

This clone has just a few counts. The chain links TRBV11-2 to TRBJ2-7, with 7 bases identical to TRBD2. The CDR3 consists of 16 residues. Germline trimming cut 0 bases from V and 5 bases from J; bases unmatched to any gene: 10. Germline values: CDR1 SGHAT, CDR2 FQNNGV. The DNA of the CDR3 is TGTGCCAGCAGCTTAGATCTTTCTGCGGGAGTCCACGAGCAGTACTTC. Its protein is CASSLDLSAGVHEQYF.

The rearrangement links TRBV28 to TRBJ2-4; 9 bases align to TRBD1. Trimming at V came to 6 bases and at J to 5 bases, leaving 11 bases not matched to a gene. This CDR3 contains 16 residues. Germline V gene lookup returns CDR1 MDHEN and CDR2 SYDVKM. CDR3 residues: CASSEQQGAKQNIQYF. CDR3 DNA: TGTGCCAGCAGCGAACAACAGGGGGCAAAGCAAAACATTCAGTACTTC.

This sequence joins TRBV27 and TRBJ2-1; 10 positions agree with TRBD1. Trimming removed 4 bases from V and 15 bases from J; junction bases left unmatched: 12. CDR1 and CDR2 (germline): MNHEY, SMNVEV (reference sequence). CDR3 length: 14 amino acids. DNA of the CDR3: TGTGCCAGCAGTTCGACAGGGGGCCCCGCGTTTCCGTTCTTC. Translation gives CASSSTGGPAFPFF.

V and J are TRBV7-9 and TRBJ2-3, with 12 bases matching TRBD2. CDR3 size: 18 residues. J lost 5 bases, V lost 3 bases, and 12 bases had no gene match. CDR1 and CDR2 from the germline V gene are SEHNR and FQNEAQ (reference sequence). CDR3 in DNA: TGTGCCAGCAGCTTGTCTAGCGGGAGGGCCCCACGTGGAGATACGCAGTATTTT. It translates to CASSLSSGRAPRGDTQYF.